In this sample, the clone carrying this T cell receptor (beta chain) turned up a few times. Its antigen is unknown. The data are from a study of T cell responses to AZD1222 COVID-19 vaccine. Study observations and caveats: Spike-specific TCR breadth and depth were elevated following two AZD1222 doses.

Clones were read by immunoSEQ multiplex PCR, and TCRdb kept only the in-frame ones, dropping some. The data show 120,000 or so clones, about four fifths seen once. The CDR3 spans 15 residues. J gave up 4 bases and V 6 bases, and 6 bases lay outside the gene matches. Germline loops: CDR1 SQVTM, CDR2 ANQGSEA. This rearrangement joins TRBV29-1 to TRBJ2-2; 12 nucleotides line up with TRBD1. The receptor's source is an adult in good health. The sequenced sample was peripheral blood, obtained on day 0 of AZD1222 vaccination. The CDR3 here is CSVGGQGATTGELFF. CDR3 in DNA: TGCAGCGTGGGGGGACAGGGGGCTACCACCGGGGAGCTGTTTTTT.